These 27 T cell receptor beta chains originate from one sample sequenced in a study of neoadjuvant anti-PD-1 for oral cavity cancer. This table comes from immunoSEQ multiplex PCR, and its TCRdb copy is limited to in-frame clones, with some not included. The sample holds roughly 16,000 clones, less than 70% seen once. The sample here was PBMCs, taken before nivolumab (anti-PD-1) treatment. Receptor source: a person aged 40-85 years with oral cavity squamous cell carcinoma.

The chain's CDR3 is CASSRRLLTSEYHNEQFF. In nucleotides, the CDR3 is TGCGCCAGCAGCCGGAGGCTACTTACTAGCGAGTACCACAATGAGCAGTTCTTC. The chain combines TRBV5-1 with TRBJ2-1, with TRBD2 identical over 7 bases. Germline CDR1 and CDR2: SGHRS and YFSETQ. V lost 4 bases and J lost 5; bases outside the gene matches: 18. CDR3 length: 18 residues.

The rearrangement joins TRBV14 to TRBJ2-7; 11 bases are a match to TRBD2. CDR3 size: 15 residues. CDR1 is SGHDN, CDR2 FVKESK, per germline. The V gene end was trimmed by 5 bases and the J gene end by 7 bases; junction bases not matched to a gene: 10. This CDR3 is CASSSLGIAGGEQYF. The CDR3 DNA reads as TGTGCCAGCAGCTCTCTAGGGATAGCGGGAGGGGAGCAGTACTTC.

The rearrangement links TRBV19 to TRBJ2-2, with 13 bases identical to TRBD2. The CDR3 contains 16 residues. Per the germline V gene, CDR1 is LNHDA and CDR2 is SQIVND (reference sequence). J gave up 8 bases and V 5 bases, and 8 bases lay outside the gene matches. This CDR3 is CASSFTGTSGMGELFF. CDR3 nucleotide sequence: TGTGCCAGTAGTTTCACCGGGACTAGCGGGATGGGGGAGCTGTTTTTT.

The V gene is TRBV19, the J gene TRBJ2-3; 10 nucleotides line up with TRBD1. Germline V gives CDR1 LNHDA, CDR2 SQIVND (reference sequence). This CDR3 is 15 amino acids long. Unmatched junction bases numbered 10, after V lost 4 bases and J lost 9 bases. Here the CDR3 DNA reads TGTGCCAGTAGTACAACCGACAGGGGGCTCGTCACGCAGTATTTT. Protein sequence: CASSTTDRGLVTQYF.

This sequence joins TRBV11-2 and TRBJ1-2; 11 nucleotides match TRBD1. CDR1 and CDR2 from the germline V gene are SGHAT and FQNNGV. The V gene end was trimmed by 5 bases and the J gene end by 4 bases; junction bases not matched to a gene: 3. This CDR3 contains 14 residues. CDR3 region: CASSGQGAFYGYTF. CDR3 sequence (DNA): TGTGCCAGCAGCGGACAGGGGGCTTTCTATGGCTACACCTTC.

The rearrangement uses TRBV6-5 and TRBJ1-2, with 9 positions matching TRBD1. V shed 6 bases, J shed 5 bases, and the junction held 7 bases outside the gene matches. Germline loops: CDR1 MNHEY, CDR2 SVGAGI. This CDR3 is 14 amino acids long. The CDR3 protein is CASSLRTGDYGYTF. The CDR3 DNA sequence: TGTGCCAGCAGCCTTAGGACAGGGGATTATGGCTACACCTTC.

DNA of the CDR3: TGTGCCAGCAGCCCGGGGGGCCAGGGGGCTTTCGGAGCTTTCTTT. Amino acid sequence: CASSPGGQGAFGAFF. The chain has TRBV5-6 and TRBJ1-1; 8 bases line up with TRBD1. The CDR3 contains 15 residues. Unmatched junction bases numbered 15, after V lost 4 bases and J lost 10 bases. Looked up from germline, CDR1 is SGHDT and CDR2 is YYEEEE.

This clone was counted a single time. The chain joins TRBV6-5 to TRBJ1-2; 8 nucleotides align to TRBD1. This CDR3 spans 13 amino acids. Germline V gives CDR1 MNHEY, CDR2 SVGAGI. J gave up 8 bases and V 6 bases, and 8 bases lay outside the gene matches. CDR3 residues: CASSPDRGFGYTF. The CDR3 DNA reads as TGTGCCAGCAGCCCAGACAGGGGTTTCGGCTACACCTTC.

This clone was seen only once. V usage is TRBV5-6 and J usage is TRBJ1-5; D is uncertain. The CDR3 runs to 16 residues. Germline V gene lookup returns CDR1 SGHDT and CDR2 YYEEEE. The V end lost 2 bases, the J end lost 6 bases, and 18 bases lay between the germline ends. CDR3 loop: CASSFPKTVGCQPQHF. CDR3 nucleotide sequence: TGTGCCAGCAGCTTTCCCAAAACGGTCGGTTGTCAGCCCCAGCATTTT.

This clone was detected only a few times. The chain is built from TRBV27 and TRBJ2-7; TRBD1 agrees at 8 bases. Germline values: CDR1 MNHEY, CDR2 SMNVEV (reference sequence). With 5 bases clipped from V and 5 bases from J, the junction kept 8 bases outside the gene matches. The CDR3 is 14 amino acids. The CDR3: CASSPRTGLNEQYF. The CDR3 DNA reads TGTGCCAGCAGTCCGCGGACAGGGCTAAACGAGCAGTACTTC.

This clone has more than one count but fewer than ten. J is TRBJ1-3 and V is TRBV25-1; tentatively, D is TRBD1 (5 bases). Per the germline V gene, CDR1 is MGHDK and CDR2 is SYGVNS. The CDR3 has 14 residues. Trimming cost V 7 bases and J 0 bases, with 10 bases left between them. DNA for the CDR3: TGTGCCAGCACCCCGGGGGGCTCTGGAAACACCATATATTTT. The encoded protein is CASTPGGSGNTIYF. The variable domain in full, completed from reference TRBV25-1 and TRBJ1-3, reads EADIYQTPRYLVIGTGKKITLECSQTMGHDKMYWYQQDPGMELHLIHYSYGVNSTEKGDLSSESTVSRIRTEHFPLTLESARPSHTSQYLCASTPGGSGNTIYFGEGSWLTVV.

This chain connects TRBV9 to TRBJ1-1, with D uncertain. The CDR3 loop spans 16 amino acids. Germline CDR1 reads SGDLS; CDR2 reads YYNGEE. Trimming removed 5 bases from V and 4 bases from J, with 21 bases in between. The CDR3 loop reads CASSRGRIRSGTEAFF. The CDR3 region has the DNA TGTGCCAGCAGTCGAGGGCGCATACGTTCTGGCACTGAAGCTTTCTTT.

The chain carries TRBV6-6 and TRBJ1-1, with D unresolved. Germline CDR1 reads MNHNY; CDR2 reads SVGAGI (reference sequence). The CDR3 has 14 amino acids. V lost 4 bases to trimming and J lost 1 base, with 10 bases between them. The CDR3 region has the DNA TGTGCCAGCAGTTTCGCGGGAACGAACACTGAAGCTTTCTTT. This codes for CASSFAGTNTEAFF.

The V gene is TRBV10-3, the J gene TRBJ1-5; TRBD1 might be the D (5 bases). V was clipped by 2 bases and J by 7 bases, with 12 bases between them. Germline V gene data show CDR1 as ENHRY and CDR2 as SYGVKD. This CDR3 is built from 14 residues. CDR3 DNA: TGTGCCATCAGTGAGGGTCTAGGGGCACAGCCCCAGCATTTT. It encodes CAISEGLGAQPQHF.

This clone came up a few times. The chain joins TRBV7-2 to TRBJ2-5; weak D call: TRBD2 (6 bases). V lost 8 bases, J lost 4 bases, and 11 bases lay in between. Germline V gene data show CDR1 as SGHTA and CDR2 as FQGNSA. The CDR3 sequence is 12 residues long. The DNA for the CDR3 is TGTGCCAGCCTCGTGGGAGGAGAGACCCAGTACTTC. Protein sequence: CASLVGGETQYF.

The rearrangement uses TRBV5-1 and TRBJ2-1, with D hard to call. The germline CDR1 and CDR2 sequences are SGHRS and YFSETQ. Trimming stripped 4 bases from V and 7 bases from J, with 18 bases between. The CDR3 loop spans 15 amino acids. Here the CDR3 reads CASSPGGFTGNEQFF. CDR3 DNA: TGCGCCAGCAGCCCCGGTGGGTTCACCGGGAATGAGCAGTTCTTC.

V is TRBV27 and J is TRBJ2-3; a weak D match, TRBD2 (6 bases). The length of the CDR3 is 14 residues. The V end was cut by 7 bases, the J end by 5 bases, with 16 bases between. Germline assignment: CDR1 MNHEY and CDR2 SMNVEV (reference sequence). CDR3 sequence: CASISVLGGDTQYF. For the CDR3, the DNA is TGTGCCAGCATAAGTGTCCTGGGGGGAGATACGCAGTATTTT.

The chain uses TRBV19 and TRBJ1-4, with TRBD1 as a possible D gene (6 bases). Trimming cost V 8 bases and J 0 bases, with 22 bases left between them. Germline CDR1 reads LNHDA; CDR2 reads SQIVND (reference sequence). The CDR3 runs 18 residues. This CDR3 is CASSLWGGGSATNEKLFF. As DNA, the CDR3 is TGTGCCAGTTCCTTGTGGGGGGGCGGTTCGGCAACTAATGAAAAACTGTTTTTT.

This sequence joins TRBV4-2 and TRBJ2-7; TRBD2 matches at 13 bases. The CDR3 totals 18 residues. Germline trimming cut 0 bases from V and 3 bases from J; bases unmatched to any gene: 8. Germline V gives CDR1 LGHNA, CDR2 YNFKEQ. The DNA for the CDR3 is TGTGCCAGCAGCCAAGAGGGCGGACTAGCGGGAGCACGCTACGAGCAGTACTTC. It codes for CASSQEGGLAGARYEQYF.

The chain is built from TRBV5-4 and TRBJ2-3; D may be TRBD2 (6 bases). The CDR3 contains 15 residues. V lost 4 bases to trimming and J lost 1 base, with 13 bases between them. Germline V gene data show CDR1 as SGHNT and CDR2 as YYREEE (reference sequence). DNA for the CDR3: TGTGCCAGCAGCCCTGGGACGGGAGGCACAGATACGCAGTATTTT. Translation: CASSPGTGGTDTQYF.

The J gene is TRBJ2-7, the V gene TRBV19; perhaps TRBD1 as D (5 bases). CDR3 size: 14 residues. Germline CDR1 and CDR2: LNHDA and SQIVND (reference sequence). V lost 6 bases to trimming and J lost 7 bases, with 19 bases between them. For the CDR3, the DNA is TGTGCCAGTAGCCTGGACAAGGTAGAAGGGGAGCAGTACTTC. The encoded protein is CASSLDKVEGEQYF.

This chain uses TRBV30 with TRBJ2-7, with 9 bases matching TRBD1. Germline V gene data show CDR1 as GTSNPN and CDR2 as SVGIG (reference sequence). This CDR3 is built from 12 residues. Trimming took 2 bases from V and 5 from J; bases not matched to a gene: 1. DNA for the CDR3: TGTGCCTGGAGTTGGACAGGGGACGAGCAGTACTTC. Translated, it gives CAWSWTGDEQYF. Based on the CDR3 plus reference TRBV30 and TRBJ2-7, the full variable domain is SQTIHQWPATLVQPVGSPLSLECTVEGTSNPNLYWYRQAAGRGLQLLFYSVGIGQISSEVPQNLSASRPQDRQFILSSKKLLLSDSGFYLCAWSWTGDEQYFGPGTRLTVT.

This clone has only one observation. This chain connects TRBV27 to TRBJ2-1, with 11 bases aligning to TRBD2. The CDR3 covers 21 residues. Unmatched junction bases numbered 18, after V lost 5 bases and J lost 0 bases. The germline gives CDR1 MNHEY, CDR2 SMNVEV (reference sequence). The CDR3 coding sequence is TGTGCCAGCAGTCTTAGGGCTCCCGGGACTAGCGGAGGGAGCTCCTACAATGAGCAGTTCTTC. This codes for CASSLRAPGTSGGSSYNEQFF.

The CDR3 spells CASSSNAGGGGNTIYF. CDR3 nucleotides: TGCGCCAGCAGTTCCAACGCAGGGGGTGGTGGAAACACCATATATTTT. The chain is built from TRBV5-1 and TRBJ1-3; 7 bases map to TRBD1. From germline, CDR1 is SGHRS and CDR2 YFSETQ. The ends lost 5 bases at V and 3 bases at J; junction bases unmatched: 11. The CDR3 is 16 amino acids.

A remark on this clone: At one end the junction does not follow the germline gene, possibly because of a read error. The chain is built from TRBV7-7 and TRBJ2-1; 9 bases map to TRBD2. The CDR3 loop spans 17 amino acids. Germline V lookup: CDR1 SSHAT, CDR2 FNYEAQ (reference sequence). The CDR3 region is CASSLEVAGVAYNEQFF. CDR3 coding DNA: TGTGCTAGCAGCTTAGAGGTAGCGGGAGTTGCCTACAATGAGCAGTTCTTC. Filled out from reference TRBV7-7 and TRBJ2-1, the complete variable domain reads GAGVSQSPRYKVTKRGQDVTLRCDPISSHATLYWYQQALGQGPEFLTYFNYEAQPDKSGLPSDRFSAERPEGSISTLTIQRTEQRDSAMYRCASSLEVAGVAYNEQFFGPGTRLTVL.

This clone was seen once. The DNA for the CDR3 is TGTGCCAGCGTGGTGCCCAGCACAGATACGCAGTATTTT. Translation: CASVVPSTDTQYF. This chain joins TRBV2 and TRBJ2-3; no clear D. Germline CDR1 and CDR2: SNHLY and FYNNEI. The CDR3 loop spans 13 amino acids. Deletions cut 8 bases from V and 0 bases from J, with 9 bases between.

The chain uses TRBV7-6 and TRBJ1-4; D possibly corresponds to TRBD1 (5 bases). This CDR3 contains 15 residues. Trimming stripped 3 bases from V and 8 bases from J, with 16 bases between. CDR1 and CDR2 from the germline V gene are SGHVS and FNYEAQ. The CDR3 DNA reads as TGTGCCAGCAGCTTCTCTCCGGGGCTGGTAGAAAAACTGTTTTTT. It encodes CASSFSPGLVEKLFF.